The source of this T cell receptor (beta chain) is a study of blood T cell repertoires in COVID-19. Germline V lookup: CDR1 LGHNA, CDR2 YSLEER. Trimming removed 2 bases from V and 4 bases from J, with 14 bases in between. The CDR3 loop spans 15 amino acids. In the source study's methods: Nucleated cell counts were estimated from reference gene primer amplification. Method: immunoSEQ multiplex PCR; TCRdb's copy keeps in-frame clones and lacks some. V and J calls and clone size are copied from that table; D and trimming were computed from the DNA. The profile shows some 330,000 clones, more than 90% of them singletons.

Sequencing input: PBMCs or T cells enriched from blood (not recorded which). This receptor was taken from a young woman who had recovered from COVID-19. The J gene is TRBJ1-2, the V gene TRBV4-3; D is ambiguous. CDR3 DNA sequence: TGCGCCAGCAGCCAATCCTATCCCGGTAGCTATGGCTACACCTTC. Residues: CASSQSYPGSYGYTF.